This T cell receptor (beta chain) was obtained from a study of beta chain features in type 1 diabetes. Background on the study: Sorted cells examined across all samples numbered 107,917,701.

After removal of 0 bases from V and 2 bases from J, the junction contained 4 bases not matched to a gene. The CDR3 is 15 amino acids. Germline CDR1 reads GTSNPN; CDR2 reads SVGIG (reference sequence). General observations from the study: Shorter TCRB CDR3s, moderately but significantly so, marked every one of the four CD4+ subsets in Type 1 diabetes patients. Any HLA-type effect on TCRB rearrangement remained unresolved here. PCR could preferentially amplify shorter templates, alike in patients and controls.

Regarding this clone: Its target is unknown.

Expressed TCRB transcripts were sequenced after all isolated RNA was converted to cDNA. Samples of naive, central memory and regulatory T cells yielded a mean of about 3.57 million reads. Sequencing used immunoSEQ multiplex PCR; TCRdb keeps in-frame clones, though not all of them. Seen here are around 140,000 clones, roughly an eighth observed once, and the top ten hold less than 1.5%. Sequenced: central memory CD4+ T cells from blood. This sequence was found in a man younger than 35 with type 1 diabetes. The V and J genes are TRBV30 and TRBJ2-3, with 8 bases identical to TRBD2. CDR3 sequence reads: CAWSVGAGATDTQYF. The CDR3 DNA is TGTGCCTGGAGTGTTGGAGCGGGGGCCACAGATACGCAGTATTTT.